The rows below give T cell receptor beta chains drawn from one sample of a study of Ad26.COV2.S vaccination and SARS-CoV-2 variants. Profiled with immunoSEQ multiplex PCR; TCRdb holds only in-frame clones, not every one. The sample has about 450,000 clones, 85% to 90% seen once. The sequencing here drew on peripheral blood, taken in a trial of Ad26.COV2.S vaccine versus placebo. These receptors all come from a person aged 18-60 years who received the Ad26.COV2.S COVID-19 vaccine or a placebo. Both conserved end residues are part of each CDR3. A D gene is named only where the DNA matches it firmly. Size tells how often a clone was seen (once, few, many) or the class of an expanded clone, and some rows leave it out.

V gene: TRBV9; D gene: .; clone size: .; J gene: TRBJ1-1; CDR3 DNA: TGTGCCAGCAGCGACAGGGCGATCCGGACAACTGAAGCTTTCTTT; CDR3 protein: CASSDRAIRTTEAFF
V gene: TRBV5-1; D gene: .; clone size: .; J gene: TRBJ2-1; CDR3 DNA: TGCGCCAGCAGCTTGGGTGGGGGGGCGCATGAGCAGTTCTTC; CDR3 protein: CASSLGGGAHEQFF
V gene: TRBV9; D gene: .; clone size: .; J gene: TRBJ2-3; CDR3 DNA: TGTGCCAGCAGCACGCGGACCTTCACAGATACGCAGTATTTT; CDR3 protein: CASSTRTFTDTQYF
V gene: TRBV19; D gene: TRBD2; clone size: .; J gene: TRBJ2-3; CDR3 DNA: TGTGCCAGTAAAACTAGCGGACTCACAGATACGCAGTATTTT; CDR3 protein: CASKTSGLTDTQYF
V gene: TRBV2; D gene: TRBD1; clone size: .; J gene: TRBJ2-5; CDR3 DNA: TGTGCCAGCAGTGAATGGGACAGGGTTTTGAAGACCCAGTACTTC; CDR3 protein: CASSEWDRVLKTQYF
V gene: TRBV23-1; D gene: .; clone size: .; J gene: TRBJ1-4; CDR3 DNA: TGCGCCAGCAGTCAAACCCGTATTGAAAAACTGTTTTTT; CDR3 protein: CASSQTRIEKLFF
V gene: TRBV7-6; D gene: .; clone size: .; J gene: TRBJ2-3; CDR3 DNA: TGTGCCAGCAGCTCGGGAGACAGGTACACAGATACGCAGTATTTT; CDR3 protein: CASSSGDRYTDTQYF
V gene: TRBV9; D gene: .; clone size: few; J gene: TRBJ2-6; CDR3 DNA: TGTGCCAGCAGCGTAGGAAGCGTTCTTGGGGCCAACGTCCTGACTTTC; CDR3 protein: CASSVGSVLGANVLTF
V gene: TRBV4-3; D gene: TRBD1; clone size: .; J gene: TRBJ2-3; CDR3 DNA: TGCGCCAGCAGCCCCAGAGGACAGGGCACAGATACGCAGTATTTT; CDR3 protein: CASSPRGQGTDTQYF
V gene: TRBV5-4; D gene: .; clone size: .; J gene: TRBJ2-3; CDR3 DNA: TGTGCCAGCAGCTTCCGGGACGGCCCAGATACGCAGTATTTT; CDR3 protein: CASSFRDGPDTQYF
V gene: TRBV9; D gene: TRBD2; clone size: .; J gene: TRBJ2-2; CDR3 DNA: TGTGCCAGCAGCGTAGCTAGACTAGCGGGAGCCGGGGAGCTGTTTTTT; CDR3 protein: CASSVARLAGAGELFF
V gene: TRBV5-6; D gene: .; clone size: .; J gene: TRBJ1-5; CDR3 DNA: TGTGCCAGCAGCGGGGGACATGAGGGCAATCAGCCCCAGCATTTT; CDR3 protein: CASSGGHEGNQPQHF
V gene: TRBV20-1; D gene: TRBD2; clone size: .; J gene: TRBJ2-1; CDR3 DNA: TGCAGTGCTAGTTTGCTAGCGGGGGGGAGTAATGAGCAGTTCTTC; CDR3 protein: CSASLLAGGSNEQFF
V gene: TRBV6-6; D gene: .; clone size: .; J gene: TRBJ2-5; CDR3 DNA: TGTGCCAGCAGCCGGGGGGCGCGGCCCCAAGAGACCCAGTACTTC; CDR3 protein: CASSRGARPQETQYF
V gene: TRBV18; D gene: .; clone size: .; J gene: TRBJ1-1; CDR3 DNA: TGTGCCAGCTCACCAGAGGTTAACACTGAAGCTTTCTTT; CDR3 protein: CASSPEVNTEAFF
V gene: TRBV7-8; D gene: .; clone size: .; J gene: TRBJ2-5; CDR3 DNA: TGTGCCAGCAGCTTATCCCCCCAGGGCCAAGAGACCCAGTACTTC; CDR3 protein: CASSLSPQGQETQYF
V gene: TRBV18; D gene: .; clone size: .; J gene: TRBJ1-4; CDR3 DNA: TGTGCCAGCTCACCTTTCACACGGGGAACTAATGAAAAACTGTTTTTT; CDR3 protein: CASSPFTRGTNEKLFF
V gene: TRBV5-1; D gene: .; clone size: .; J gene: TRBJ2-3; CDR3 DNA: TGCGCCAGCAGCTTGGTGCTAGGCACAGATACGCAGTATTTT; CDR3 protein: CASSLVLGTDTQYF
V gene: TRBV29-1; D gene: TRBD1; clone size: .; J gene: TRBJ2-5; CDR3 DNA: TGCAGCGTTGAAGGGACCCCCGGGACAGCGAGCGGAGAGACCCAGTACTTC; CDR3 protein: CSVEGTPGTASGETQYF
V gene: TRBV5-4; D gene: .; clone size: .; J gene: TRBJ1-2; CDR3 DNA: TGTGCCAGCAGCCAAGACAGGTACGGCTACACCTTC; CDR3 protein: CASSQDRYGYTF
V gene: TRBV2; D gene: .; clone size: .; J gene: TRBJ1-2; CDR3 DNA: TGTGCCAGCGCGGGCGGGGGGGACTCCTATGGCTACACCTTC; CDR3 protein: CASAGGGDSYGYTF
V gene: TRBV19; D gene: TRBD2; clone size: .; J gene: TRBJ2-1; CDR3 DNA: TGTGCCAGTAGTATAGGAGGGACTAGGGCTGAGCAGTTCTTC; CDR3 protein: CASSIGGTRAEQFF
V gene: TRBV7-9; D gene: TRBD1; clone size: .; J gene: TRBJ1-2; CDR3 DNA: TGTGCCAGCAGCTCGACAGGGGTCGATGGCTACACCTTC; CDR3 protein: CASSSTGVDGYTF
V gene: TRBV7-9; D gene: TRBD2; clone size: once; J gene: TRBJ2-1; CDR3 DNA: TGTGCCAGCAGCTCTCCGGCCTGGCGGGGGGCCCATGATCGGGTCTTC; CDR3 protein: CASSSPAWRGAHDRVF
V gene: TRBV4-2; D gene: .; clone size: .; J gene: TRBJ2-3; CDR3 DNA: TGTGCCAGCAGCCAAGATGGGGTTAGGAAAGATACGCAGTATTTT; CDR3 protein: CASSQDGVRKDTQYF
V gene: TRBV25-1; D gene: TRBD1; clone size: .; J gene: TRBJ1-1; CDR3 DNA: TGTGCCAGCAGTGACTTAGAGGGGGAAAACAGGGGGCGGACTGAAGCTTTCTTT; CDR3 protein: CASSDLEGENRGRTEAFF
V gene: TRBV5-1; D gene: .; clone size: .; J gene: TRBJ2-2; CDR3 DNA: TGCGCCAGCAGCTTTTACTCACAGGGTTCCGGGGAGCTGTTTTTT; CDR3 protein: CASSFYSQGSGELFF
V gene: TRBV15; D gene: TRBD2; clone size: once; J gene: TRBJ2-1; CDR3 DNA: TGTGCCACCAGCAGAGATCTAGAACTAGCGGTTTACAATGAGCAGTTCTTC; CDR3 protein: CATSRDLELAVYNEQFF
V gene: TRBV5-8; D gene: TRBD1; clone size: .; J gene: TRBJ1-2; CDR3 DNA: TGTGCCAGCAGCTTACGGACAGGGAACTATGGCTACACCTTC; CDR3 protein: CASSLRTGNYGYTF
V gene: TRBV5-6; D gene: .; clone size: .; J gene: TRBJ1-1; CDR3 DNA: TGTGCCAGCAGCTTGGCGGGACCGGCGAACACTGAAGCTTTCTTT; CDR3 protein: CASSLAGPANTEAFF
V gene: TRBV29-1; D gene: .; clone size: many; J gene: TRBJ1-2; CDR3 DNA: TGCAGCGCCCGGTCACACCTTTCGTTTAACTATGGCTACACCTTC; CDR3 protein: CSARSHLSFNYGYTF
V gene: TRBV7-2; D gene: TRBD2; clone size: .; J gene: TRBJ2-2; CDR3 DNA: TGTGCCAGCAGCCGCCCCGGACTAGTGATATCACCCGGGGAGCTGTTTTTT; CDR3 protein: CASSRPGLVISPGELFF
V gene: TRBV9; D gene: TRBD2; clone size: .; J gene: TRBJ2-1; CDR3 DNA: TGTGCCAGCAACTTGAGGGGGGTAGCGGGACTCAATGAGCAGTTCTTC; CDR3 protein: CASNLRGVAGLNEQFF
V gene: TRBV10-3; D gene: .; clone size: .; J gene: TRBJ1-2; CDR3 DNA: TGTGCCATCAGGCAGGCAGACTATGGCTACACCTTC; CDR3 protein: CAIRQADYGYTF
V gene: TRBV27; D gene: TRBD1; clone size: .; J gene: TRBJ2-7; CDR3 DNA: TGTGCCAGCAGCAGAGATGGACAGGGCTACGAGCAGTACTTC; CDR3 protein: CASSRDGQGYEQYF
V gene: TRBV25-1; D gene: TRBD2; clone size: once; J gene: TRBJ2-1; CDR3 DNA: TGTGCCAGCAGTGAATCCCCCGGGAGGGCCGGTTTGAGTGAGCAGTTCTTC; CDR3 protein: CASSESPGRAGLSEQFF
V gene: TRBV4-1; D gene: .; clone size: .; J gene: TRBJ1-5; CDR3 DNA: TGCGCCAGCAGCCAAGATCAAGGGCTCCCTGGTCAGCCCCAGCATTTT; CDR3 protein: CASSQDQGLPGQPQHF
V gene: TRBV5-1; D gene: .; clone size: .; J gene: TRBJ1-1; CDR3 DNA: TGCGCCAGTGGGAGAAGGGCGCGAGGGACTGAAGCTTTCTTT; CDR3 protein: CASGRRARGTEAFF
V gene: TRBV4-3; D gene: TRBD2; clone size: .; J gene: TRBJ2-5; CDR3 DNA: TGCGCCAGCAGCCAAAGACTAGCGGGAGGGCCGGGGGAGACCCAGTACTTC; CDR3 protein: CASSQRLAGGPGETQYF
V gene: TRBV6-2/TRBV6-3; D gene: .; clone size: few; J gene: TRBJ2-7; CDR3 DNA: TGTGCCAGCAGTTGGGACGCCTACGAGCAGTACTTC; CDR3 protein: CASSWDAYEQYF
V gene: TRBV4-1; D gene: .; clone size: .; J gene: TRBJ1-5; CDR3 DNA: TGCGCCAGCAGCCAATGGACCGATCAGCCCCAGCATTTT; CDR3 protein: CASSQWTDQPQHF
V gene: TRBV28; D gene: .; clone size: .; J gene: TRBJ2-7; CDR3 DNA: TGTGCCAGCAGTTCTCCTCAGGGAGGACCCTACGAGCAGTACTTC; CDR3 protein: CASSSPQGGPYEQYF
V gene: TRBV9; D gene: .; clone size: .; J gene: TRBJ1-2; CDR3 DNA: TGTGCCAGCAGCGTAGCGAGGGGGGGACTTATTAACTATGGCTACACCTTC; CDR3 protein: CASSVARGGLINYGYTF
V gene: TRBV5-6; D gene: TRBD2; clone size: once; J gene: TRBJ2-3; CDR3 DNA: TGTGCCAGCAGTTCGTATATAGCGGGGGGGCCGAGGGATACGCAGTATTTT; CDR3 protein: CASSSYIAGGPRDTQYF
V gene: TRBV4-2; D gene: TRBD1; clone size: .; J gene: TRBJ2-7; CDR3 DNA: TGTGCCAGCAGCCAAGCGCGCCAGGGGGCTAGTCGACCCTACGAGCAGTACTTC; CDR3 protein: CASSQARQGASRPYEQYF
V gene: TRBV5-1; D gene: TRBD2; clone size: .; J gene: TRBJ2-7; CDR3 DNA: TGCGCCAGCAGCAGGGGACTAGCGGGGGCCCGGAGCTCCTACGAGCAGTACTTC; CDR3 protein: CASSRGLAGARSSYEQYF
V gene: TRBV9; D gene: .; clone size: .; J gene: TRBJ2-1; CDR3 DNA: TGTGCCAGCAGCGTCCCAAAAGGGGCCCTCAATGAGCAGTTCTTC; CDR3 protein: CASSVPKGALNEQFF
V gene: TRBV19; D gene: .; clone size: .; J gene: TRBJ1-4; CDR3 DNA: TGTGCCAGGCGGTTCCCCAGTGAAAAACTGTTTTTT; CDR3 protein: CARRFPSEKLFF
V gene: TRBV5-1; D gene: .; clone size: few; J gene: TRBJ2-7; CDR3 DNA: TGCGCCAGCAGCACCACAGGGACAAAAAGCTCCTACGAGCAGTACTTC; CDR3 protein: CASSTTGTKSSYEQYF
V gene: TRBV5-1; D gene: .; clone size: .; J gene: TRBJ1-2; CDR3 DNA: TGCGCCAGCAGCTTCGACAGTAACTATGGCTACACCTTC; CDR3 protein: CASSFDSNYGYTF
V gene: TRBV10-3; D gene: .; clone size: .; J gene: TRBJ2-2; CDR3 DNA: TGTGCCGTCGGACGGCCGAACACCGGGGAGCTGTTTTTT; CDR3 protein: CAVGRPNTGELFF
V gene: TRBV6-6; D gene: .; clone size: .; J gene: TRBJ1-1; CDR3 DNA: TGTGCCAGCAGTTACTCAGGGGCGACCACTGAAGCTTTCTTT; CDR3 protein: CASSYSGATTEAFF
V gene: TRBV27; D gene: .; clone size: .; J gene: TRBJ1-4; CDR3 DNA: TGTGCCAGCAGTTTAACAGGGATTCCAAGTGAAAAACTGTTTTTT; CDR3 protein: CASSLTGIPSEKLFF
V gene: TRBV27; D gene: .; clone size: .; J gene: TRBJ2-1; CDR3 DNA: TGTGCCAGCAGTTTTCTCCAGAATTCTTACAATGAGCAGTTCTTC; CDR3 protein: CASSFLQNSYNEQFF
V gene: TRBV5-6; D gene: .; clone size: .; J gene: TRBJ2-5; CDR3 DNA: TGTGCCAGCAGCTTACTATTGAATCGACTCCAAGAGACCCAGTACTTC; CDR3 protein: CASSLLLNRLQETQYF
V gene: TRBV6-5; D gene: .; clone size: .; J gene: TRBJ2-5; CDR3 DNA: TGTGCCAGCAGTACCCCAGGGGCCGAGACCCAGTACTTC; CDR3 protein: CASSTPGAETQYF
V gene: TRBV19; D gene: .; clone size: .; J gene: TRBJ2-5; CDR3 DNA: TGTGCCAGTAGTATTCTCGCCTGGGGGACCCAGTACTTC; CDR3 protein: CASSILAWGTQYF